Below, 32 T cell receptor beta chains from the same sample are listed, as sequenced in a study of tumor-infiltrating lymphocytes in primary liver carcinoma. Investigators took RNA and DNA out together from roughly 21-30 mg of unsorted bulk tissue. TCR beta cDNA was made from roughly 500 ng total RNA with a constant-region primer. ARM-PCR was slightly modified, and three nested multiplex PCR rounds with it gave rise to the TCR beta libraries. Forward primers for TRBV1-TRBV30 and a C-beta reverse primer served the first two PCR rounds, at around 9 cycles each. TCRdb reanalysed the multiplex PCR reads using MiXCR and keeps one entry per CDR3 protein. The sample contains some 21,000 distinct CDR3 sequences, roughly 85% of which appear only once. The sequenced material came from liver tumor tissue from sampling region 1. The subset here: tumor region T1, superior pole. The receptors here all came from a woman in her twenties or thirties with primary liver carcinoma and hepatitis B virus infection.

This clonotype is medium-sized in the sample. The J gene is TRBJ2-2, the V gene TRBV30; D might be TRBD1 (5 bases). CDR3 length: 14 amino acids. Germline CDR1 reads GTSNPN; CDR2 reads SVGIG (reference sequence). The V end lost 2 bases, the J end lost 4 bases, and 11 bases lay between the germline ends. DNA of the CDR3: TGTGCCTGGAGTACAGGATTAGGCACCGGGGAGCTGTTTTTT. This codes for CAWSTGLGTGELFF.

This chain connects TRBV4-2 to TRBJ1-2; tentatively, D is TRBD1 (5 bases). Trimming stripped 5 bases from V and 2 bases from J, with 12 bases between. The length of the CDR3 is 14 residues. Germline-derived CDR1 and CDR2 are LGHNA and YNFKEQ. The CDR3, as DNA: TGTGCCAGCAGCGGTGGGGCGGTCAACTATGGCTACACCTTC. It translates to CASSGGAVNYGYTF.

This clonotype has more than one count but fewer than ten. In this CDR3 the conserved last residue, phenylalanine or tryptophan, is missing, so a read error is likely. The limits of the CDR3 on the DNA are not certain, so only TCRdb's listed CDR3 is given. The chain has TRBV11-1 and TRBJ2-1. With termini counted, the CDR3 has 15 amino acids. From germline, CDR1 is SGHAT and CDR2 FQDESV (reference sequence). The CDR3 is CASSRRRASYNELFL.

The chain joins TRBV24-1 to TRBJ2-3, with D perhaps being TRBD1 or TRBD2 (5 bases each). The V gene's germline CDR1 is KGHDR and CDR2 SFDVKD. CDR3 length: 14 amino acids. V lost 7 bases, J lost 9 bases, and 19 bases lay in between. The CDR3 bases are TGTGCCACCAGCTATACTATCGGGACGGTGACGCAGTATTTT. Translated: CATSYTIGTVTQYF.

As regards this clonotype: A much larger clone sits a single nucleotide away, making a read error possible. The chain employs TRBV11-2 and TRBJ2-7, with D perhaps TRBD2 (5 bases). The CDR3 covers 15 residues. Looked up from germline, CDR1 is SGHAT and CDR2 is FQNNGV. The V end lost 7 bases, the J end lost 3 bases, and 19 bases lay between the germline ends. The CDR3 DNA reads TGTGCCAGCACCCCCTTGGGAGCGGCCCACTACGAGCAGTACTTC. Protein sequence: CASTPLGAAHYEQYF.

Many counts were recorded for this clonotype. The rearrangement joins TRBV11-2 to TRBJ2-1; 7 bases match TRBD2. The ends lost 5 bases at V and 7 bases at J; junction bases unmatched: 8. The CDR3 length is 14 residues. Germline V CDR1 and CDR2: SGHAT, FQNNGV. Written as DNA, the CDR3 is TGTGCCAGCAGCCTCGGGGGGACGTGGAATGAGCAGTTCTTC. It codes for CASSLGGTWNEQFF.

Comments on this clonotype: The CDR3 carries no conserved terminal phenylalanine or tryptophan, so it likely arises from a read error. V is TRBV11-3 and J is TRBJ2-1; the match to TRBD2 covers 9 bases. J lost 7 bases, V lost 11 bases, and 9 bases had no gene match. Germline V gives CDR1 SGHNT, CDR2 YENEEA. The CDR3 runs to 13 residues. CDR3 bases: TGTGCCGGCGCTAGCGGGAATGCGAATGAGCAGTTCCTC. As protein: CAGASGNANEQFL.

Notes on this clonotype: This CDR3 is missing its conserved last phenylalanine or tryptophan, likely due to a read error. No DNA is shown, since the ends of the CDR3 on it are uncertain; the CDR3 is the one TCRdb lists. CDR3: CAISESMGGAYTETFS. V and J are TRBV10-3 and TRBJ1-1; TRBD1 is the table's D call, not checked against the DNA. The CDR3 length is 16 residues, termini included. Germline values: CDR1 ENHRY, CDR2 SYGVKD.

The chain couples TRBV28 to TRBJ2-3, with D possibly being TRBD2 (7 bases). Trimming stripped 6 bases from V and 11 bases from J, with 30 bases between. CDR1 MDHEN and CDR2 SYDVKM come from the germline V gene. CDR3 length: 17 amino acids. Here the CDR3 reads CASSPGRGRVNEYMQYF. CDR3 coding DNA: TGTGCCAGCAGCCCAGGGAGGGGGAGGGTTAACGAATATATGCAGTATTTT.

By share, this clonotype counts as large. V gene TRBV4-1 combines with J gene TRBJ2-5; D might be TRBD2 (5 bases). Germline V gene sequence: CDR1 MGHRA, CDR2 YSYEKL. The ends were cut back, 0 bases at V and 7 bases at J, with 12 bases in the middle. The CDR3 loop spans 14 amino acids. As DNA, the CDR3 is TGCGCCAGCAGCCAAGAAGAGAGGGCCGTGACCCAGTACTTC. Amino acid sequence: CASSQEERAVTQYF.

To note about this clonotype: A single base separates this from a much larger clone, so it may be a read error. CDR3 DNA sequence: TGCAGTGCTAAGACGCAGGGACTGATATACGAGCAGTACTTC. Protein product: CSAKTQGLIYEQYF. This sequence joins TRBV20-1 and TRBJ2-7, with a weak D call TRBD2 (6 bases). Germline-derived CDR1 and CDR2 are DFQATT and SNEGSKA (reference sequence). V lost 4 bases to trimming and J lost 4 bases, with 17 bases between them. The CDR3 length is 14 residues.

Notes on this clonotype: A read error may account for a junction end that differs from germline. Here the CDR3 reads CAISRTRQGRGVTQYF. The CDR3 region has the DNA TGTGCCATCAGCCGGACGCGACAGGGAAGGGGGGTTACGCAGTATTTT. The V call is TRBV11-2, the J call TRBJ2-3, with a possible D match to TRBD1 (7 bases). In germline, CDR1 is SGHAT, CDR2 FQNNGV. The CDR3 extends over 16 amino acids.

This sequence joins TRBV4-3 and TRBJ2-2; tentatively, D is TRBD2 (6 bases). Germline assignment: CDR1 LGHNA and CDR2 YSLEER. Trimming took off 3 bases at V and 6 bases at J, with 14 bases between the two ends. The CDR3 runs 15 residues. The CDR3 bases are TGCGCCAGCAGCCACTCGGGAGCCGGCGCCGGGGAGCTGTTTTTT. It encodes CASSHSGAGAGELFF.

The sample holds many counts of this clonotype. The chain links TRBV4-1 to TRBJ2-1, with D unresolved. The V end was cut by 0 bases, the J end by 5 bases, with 2 bases between. This CDR3 has 12 residues. Germline V lookup: CDR1 MGHRA, CDR2 YSYEKL. The CDR3 loop reads CASSQENNEQFF. The CDR3 DNA follows: TGCGCCAGCAGCCAAGAAAACAATGAGCAGTTCTTC.

This clonotype was seen just once. The gene calls are TRBV29-1 and TRBJ2-2; D is ambiguous. Germline V lookup: CDR1 SQVTM, CDR2 ANQGSEA. The ends were cut back, 4 bases at V and 4 bases at J, with 10 bases in the middle. The CDR3 spans 13 residues. The CDR3 is CSVGMASTGELFF. CDR3 DNA sequence: TGCAGCGTTGGAATGGCCAGCACCGGGGAGCTGTTTTTT.

To note about this clonotype: Its ends do not fully match the called genes, so a read error is possible. This chain uses TRBV11-2 with TRBJ2-3; 7 bases are shared with TRBD1. Per the germline V gene, CDR1 is SGHAT and CDR2 is FQNNGV. This CDR3 has 16 residues. The CDR3 protein is CANSRMRQGRGDTRYF. The CDR3 region has the DNA TGTGCCAACAGCCGGATGCGACAGGGAAGGGGAGATACGAGGTATTTT.

About this clonotype itself: At one boundary the junction diverges from the germline segment, which might be a read error. The chain carries TRBV10-3 and TRBJ2-1; D is unclear. CDR3 size: 16 residues. Germline V CDR1 and CDR2: ENHRY, SYGVKD. CDR3 in DNA: TGTGCCATCAGTAAGTCGACGGCGGCAGGTAACAATGAGCAGTTCTTC. This encodes CAISKSTAAGNNEQFF.

This clonotype was observed a few times. The chain combines TRBV6-2 or TRBV6-3 with TRBJ2-1, with D hard to call. Trimming stripped 2 bases from V and 5 bases from J, with 7 bases between. Germline V gene sequence: CDR1 MNHEY, CDR2 SVGEGT. The CDR3 has 13 amino acids. The CDR3 bases are TGTGCCAGCAGTTACACCCGCAACAATGAGCAGTTCTTC. Translated, it gives CASSYTRNNEQFF.

Remarks on this clonotype: At one end the junction does not follow the germline gene, possibly because of a read error. V is TRBV11-1 and J is TRBJ2-7; D is uncertain. The CDR3 extends over 13 amino acids. The germline V gene encodes CDR1 SGHAT and CDR2 FQDESV (reference sequence). In nucleotides, the CDR3 is TGTGCCAGCAGCTTAAAATCGCCCTACGAACAGTACTTC. This gives the protein CASSLKSPYEQYF.

The chain links TRBV6-6 to TRBJ2-3, with D possibly matching TRBD2 (6 bases). Between the trimmed V and J ends, which lost 7 bases and 14 bases, there was a span of 34 bases. This CDR3 has 17 residues. Germline V gene lookup returns CDR1 MNHNY and CDR2 SVGAGI (reference sequence). CDR3 sequence reads: CASNSTLDRGGQVGRYF. CDR3 DNA: TGTGCCAGCAATTCCACCTTAGACCGGGGAGGCCAGGTAGGGCGGTATTTT.

On this clonotype itself: At one end, the junction sequence differs from germline, possibly due to a read error. V gene TRBV6-1 combines with J gene TRBJ1-2; D is uncertain. The CDR3 covers 18 residues. Looked up from germline, CDR1 is MNHNS and CDR2 is SASEGT. The DNA for the CDR3 is TGTGCCGGCAATGTACGGTTCCTGGTCCTTAGATCTAACTATGGCTACACGTTC. Translation gives CAGNVRFLVLRSNYGYTF.

This chain connects TRBV11-2 to TRBJ2-1; unclear D gene. Deletions cut 1 base from V and 7 bases from J, with 17 bases between. CDR1 and CDR2 from the germline V gene are SGHAT and FQNNGV. The CDR3 consists of 16 residues. CDR3 coding DNA: TGTGCCAGCAGCTTAGTCCGCGTGACGAAAGAAAATGAGCAGTTCTTC. Translated: CASSLVRVTKENEQFF.

A word on this clonotype: The junction differs from germline at one of its ends, possibly a read error. The chain combines TRBV5-6 with TRBJ1-5; D is unresolved. Germline assignment: CDR1 SGHDT and CDR2 YYEEEE. The CDR3 has 12 residues. DNA of the CDR3: TGTGCCAGCAGTTTAGGGAATCAGCCCCATCATTTT. This encodes CASSLGNQPHHF. Filled out from reference TRBV5-6 and TRBJ1-5, the complete variable domain reads DAGVTQSPTHLIKTRGQQVTLRCSPKSGHDTVSWYQQALGQGPQFIFQYYEEEERQRGNFPDRFSGHQFPNYSSELNVNALLLGDSALYLCASSLGNQPHHFGDGTRLSIL.

With regard to this clonotype: One end of the junction is discordant with germline, which a read error may explain. The chain joins TRBV6-5 to TRBJ2-7; D might be TRBD1 (6 bases). Looked up from germline, CDR1 is MNHEY and CDR2 is SVGAGI. There are 15 residues in the CDR3. The CDR3 reads CTSSYKDSSSYKQYF. The CDR3 nucleotides read TGTACCAGCAGTTACAAGGACAGCAGCTCCTACAAGCAGTATTTC.

This clonotype was found once. This CDR3 is missing its conserved last phenylalanine or tryptophan, likely due to a read error. Because the CDR3's place on the DNA is in doubt, the DNA is left out and the CDR3 is given as listed by TCRdb. The chain has TRBV4-3 and TRBJ2-1; TRBD2 reflects the table's D call only, with no check against the DNA. A total of 16 residues make up the CDR3, ends included. CDR1 LGHNA and CDR2 YSLEER come from the germline V gene. The CDR3: CVSSQDAGSSYNERFL.

V gene TRBV12-3 or TRBV12-4 combines with J gene TRBJ2-3; TRBD1 is a possible D gene (6 bases). This CDR3 region has 15 residues. V was trimmed by 1 base and J by 2 bases, leaving 10 bases between them. In DNA form, the CDR3 reads TGTGCCAGCAGTTTAGTGTCAGGGGCCACAGATACGCAGTATTTT. This sequence encodes CASSLVSGATDTQYF.

The chain has TRBV12-3 or TRBV12-4 and TRBJ2-5; maybe TRBD2 (6 bases). This CDR3 region has 15 residues. V lost 9 bases to trimming and J lost 5 bases, with 22 bases between them. The CDR3 sequence is CARSTCPGSDETQYF. CDR3 sequence (DNA): TGTGCCAGAAGCACCTGCCCCGGGAGCGATGAGACCCAGTACTTC.

Of note for this clonotype: The final CDR3 position lacks the conserved phenylalanine or tryptophan, pointing to a likely read error. The DNA is left out, because the CDR3 cannot be placed on it with certainty; the CDR3 is given as TCRdb lists it. V and J are TRBV30 and TRBJ2-7; the table assigns TRBD2, which was not confirmed against the DNA. Termini included, the CDR3 measures 15 amino acids. Germline CDR1 and CDR2: GTSNPN and SVGIG (reference sequence). CDR3 amino acids: CAWRGLAGKSYEQYS.

The chain carries TRBV20-1 and TRBJ2-3; possible D gene TRBD2, 6 bases. The CDR3 covers 15 residues. Germline values: CDR1 DFQATT, CDR2 SNEGSKA (reference sequence). V lost 0 bases and J 3 bases, leaving 13 bases between the germline ends. DNA of the CDR3: TGCAGTGCTAGAGATCCTAGCGTAGAGACAGATACGCAGTATTTT. Translated, it gives CSARDPSVETDTQYF.

The chain uses TRBV12-3 or TRBV12-4 and TRBJ2-1; 10 bases line up with TRBD2. V shed 5 bases and J 7 bases; nucleotides not matched to a gene: 11. CDR3 length: 16 amino acids. The CDR3 sequence: CASSPRSGRAGNEQFF. The CDR3 DNA sequence: TGTGCCAGCAGTCCCAGGAGCGGGAGGGCCGGGAATGAGCAGTTCTTC.

This chain connects TRBV6-5 to TRBJ2-5; D is unresolved. Germline loops: CDR1 MNHEY, CDR2 SVGAGI. V lost 5 bases and J 7 bases, leaving 14 bases between the germline ends. CDR3 length: 13 residues. Written as DNA, the CDR3 is TGTGCCAGCAGTACCAACGGTGGGCTGACCCAGTACTTC. Translating it yields CASSTNGGLTQYF.

Points on this clonotype: In this CDR3 the conserved last residue, phenylalanine or tryptophan, is missing, so a read error is likely. The DNA is omitted, as the CDR3 cannot be located on it reliably, and the CDR3 follows TCRdb's listing. The chain links TRBV5-4 to TRBJ2-3; the D segment call TRBD2 is taken from the table without a DNA check. The CDR3 is 17 amino acids long, termini counted. Germline V gives CDR1 SGHNT, CDR2 YYREEE (reference sequence). CDR3 loop: CASSIDGHPPPTDTKYI.